This T cell receptor beta chain comes out of a study of tumor-infiltrating lymphocytes in primary liver carcinoma. For this clonotype: This CDR3 is missing its conserved last phenylalanine or tryptophan, likely due to a read error.

The CDR3 extends over 14 amino acids. Germline V gene data show CDR1 as DFQATT and CDR2 as SNEGSKA (reference sequence). V lost 0 bases and J 3 bases, leaving 12 bases between the germline ends. Using a constant-region primer together with ProtoScript II reverse transcriptase, TCR beta cDNA was made from roughly 500 ng of total RNA. What produced the TCR beta libraries was three nested multiplex PCR rounds using slightly modified ARM-PCR. The first two PCR rounds used TRBV1-TRBV30 primers with a Cbeta primer, approximately 9 cycles each. TCRdb processed the multiplex PCR reads anew with MiXCR; each CDR3 protein has one entry. There are some 110,000 distinct CDR3 sequences in the sample; 50% to 80% occur only once, and roughly 7.9% lies in the top ten. Both RNA and DNA were isolated together from about 20-30 mg of bulk tissue that had not been sorted. Primary liver carcinomas in the patients were surgically resected. Uniformly, tumor samples exhibited a viable tumor cell fraction exceeding 80%.

The TCR comes from a woman in her sixties with primary liver carcinoma and hepatitis B virus infection. The chain carries TRBV20-1 and TRBJ2-7; D possibly corresponds to TRBD1 (6 bases). The sample comprised liver tumor tissue from sampling region 3. Indicated subset: tumor region T3, left-lateral pole. The CDR3 DNA reads TGCAGTGCTAGAGATCGGGAAGGGGGCTACGAGCAGTACTTA. Amino acid sequence: CSARDREGGYEQYL.